This record covers a single T cell receptor beta chain. Germline V gene data show CDR1 as LGHNA and CDR2 as YNFKEQ. The length of the CDR3 is 16 residues. The V end lost 0 bases, the J end lost 4 bases, and 13 bases lay between the germline ends. This sample was included in a study of blood T cell repertoires in COVID-19. Study details: From the United States, Italy and Spain came samples of acute and convalescent COVID-19. T cells, B-cell-depleted T cells, or PBMCs provided the cDNA or gDNA that served as material.

As originally analysed: The assay estimated nucleated cells by amplifying reference gene primers. Only in-frame clones appear in the TCRdb table, and some are missing; sequencing was by immunoSEQ multiplex PCR. That table supplies the V and J calls and clone size; D and trimming were determined from the DNA. The repertoire includes around 150,000 clones, 84% of them detected once, and 15% to 20% sits in the top ten. Sequencing input: peripheral blood. This chain connects TRBV4-2 to TRBJ2-1; a weak D match, TRBD2 (6 bases). This TCR was recovered from a woman older than 75 with acute or convalescent COVID-19. In nucleotides, the CDR3 is TGTGCCAGCAGCCAAGAACTGGACGGGGGATACAATGAGCAGTTCTTC. Translation gives CASSQELDGGYNEQFF.